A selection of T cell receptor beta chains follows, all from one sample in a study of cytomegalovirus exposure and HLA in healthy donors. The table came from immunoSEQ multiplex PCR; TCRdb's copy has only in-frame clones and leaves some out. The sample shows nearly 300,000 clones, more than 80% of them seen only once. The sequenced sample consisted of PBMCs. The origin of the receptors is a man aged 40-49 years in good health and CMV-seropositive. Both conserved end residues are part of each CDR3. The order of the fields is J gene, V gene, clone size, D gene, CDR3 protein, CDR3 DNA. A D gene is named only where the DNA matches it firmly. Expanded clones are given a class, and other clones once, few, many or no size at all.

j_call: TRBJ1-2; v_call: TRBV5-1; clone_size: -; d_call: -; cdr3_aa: CASSSPRGQTPNYGYTF; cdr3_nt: TGCGCCAGCAGCTCCCCCAGGGGCCAAACACCTAACTATGGCTACACCTTC
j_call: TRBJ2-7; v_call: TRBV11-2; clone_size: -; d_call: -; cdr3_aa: CASSAGTGYEQYF; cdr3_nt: TGTGCCAGCAGCGCCGGGACTGGCTACGAGCAGTACTTC
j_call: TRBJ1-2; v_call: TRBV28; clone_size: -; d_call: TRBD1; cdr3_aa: CASKGAGTVNYGYTF; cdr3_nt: TGTGCCAGCAAGGGGGCCGGGACAGTAAACTATGGCTACACCTTC
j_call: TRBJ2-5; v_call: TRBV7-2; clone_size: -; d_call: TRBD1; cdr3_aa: CASSNRGQGRETQYF; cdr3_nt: TGTGCCAGCAGCAATCGCGGACAGGGGAGAGAGACCCAGTACTTC
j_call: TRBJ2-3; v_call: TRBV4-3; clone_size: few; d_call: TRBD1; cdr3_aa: CASSQDGTGYHF; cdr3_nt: TGCGCCAGCAGCCAAGATGGGACAGGGTATCATTTT
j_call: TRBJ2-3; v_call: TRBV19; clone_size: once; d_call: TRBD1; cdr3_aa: CAVIPRGRGPDTQYF; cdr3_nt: TGTGCCGTTATCCCCAGGGGGCGCGGCCCAGATACGCAGTATTTT
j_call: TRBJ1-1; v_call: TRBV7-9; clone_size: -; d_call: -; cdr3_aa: CSSSSGEGNTEAFF; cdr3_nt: TGTTCCAGCAGCTCCGGCGAGGGAAACACTGAAGCTTTCTTT
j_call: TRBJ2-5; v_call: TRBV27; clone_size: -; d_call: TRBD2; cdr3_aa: CASSLIGASGNLQETQYF; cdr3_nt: TGTGCCAGCAGTTTGATCGGGGCTAGCGGTAACTTACAAGAGACCCAGTACTTC
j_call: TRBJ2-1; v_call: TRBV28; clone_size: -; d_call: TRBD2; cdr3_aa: CASRSAGGGDNEQFF; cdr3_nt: TGTGCCAGCCGGTCGGCGGGAGGGGGAGACAATGAGCAGTTCTTC
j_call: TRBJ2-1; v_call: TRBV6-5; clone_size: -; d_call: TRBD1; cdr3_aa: CASTKDRNEQFF; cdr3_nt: TGTGCCAGCACCAAGGACAGGAATGAGCAGTTCTTC
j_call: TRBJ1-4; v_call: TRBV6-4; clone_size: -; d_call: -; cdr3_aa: CASSVQGGEKLFF; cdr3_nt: TGTGCCAGCAGTGTGCAGGGAGGAGAAAAACTGTTTTTT
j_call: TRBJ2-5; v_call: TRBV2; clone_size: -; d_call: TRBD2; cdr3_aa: CASSEGLAVGTQYF; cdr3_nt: TGTGCCAGCAGTGAAGGACTAGCTGTTGGGACCCAGTACTTC
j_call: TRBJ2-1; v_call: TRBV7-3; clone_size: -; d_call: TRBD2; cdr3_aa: CASSSGLAGVEQFF; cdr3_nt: TGTGCCAGCAGCTCTGGACTAGCGGGAGTTGAGCAGTTCTTC
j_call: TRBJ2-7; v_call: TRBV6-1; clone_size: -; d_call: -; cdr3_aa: CASSLTGSRVWEQYF; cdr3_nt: TGTGCCAGCAGTTTGACAGGTTCTCGGGTTTGGGAGCAGTACTTC
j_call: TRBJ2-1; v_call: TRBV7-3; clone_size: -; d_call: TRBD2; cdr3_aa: CASSSSGSWNEQFF; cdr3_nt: TGTGCCAGCAGCTCTAGCGGGAGCTGGAATGAGCAGTTCTTC
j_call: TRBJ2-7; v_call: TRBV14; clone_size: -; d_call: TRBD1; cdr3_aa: CASSQGAGGIFYEQYF; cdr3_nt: TGTGCCAGCAGCCAAGGAGCAGGGGGAATCTTCTACGAGCAGTACTTC
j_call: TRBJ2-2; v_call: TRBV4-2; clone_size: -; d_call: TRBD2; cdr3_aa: CASSQDGGRRDGELFF; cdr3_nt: TGTGCCAGCAGCCAAGACGGCGGGAGGAGAGACGGGGAGCTGTTTTTT
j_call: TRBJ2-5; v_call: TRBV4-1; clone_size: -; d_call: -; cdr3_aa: CASSQEEGTFEYF; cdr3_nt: TGCGCCAGCAGCCAAGAAGAAGGGACTTTCGAGTACTTC
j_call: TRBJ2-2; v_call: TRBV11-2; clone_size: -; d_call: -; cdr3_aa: CASSSSNTGELFF; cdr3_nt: TGTGCCAGCAGCTCCTCGAACACCGGGGAGCTGTTTTTT
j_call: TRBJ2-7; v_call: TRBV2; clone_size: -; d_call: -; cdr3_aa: CAGSEARPYEQYF; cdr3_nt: TGTGCCGGCAGTGAAGCGAGGCCCTACGAGCAGTACTTC
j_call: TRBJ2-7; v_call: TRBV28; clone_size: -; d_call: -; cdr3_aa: CASSRTPSYEQYF; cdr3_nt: TGTGCCAGCAGCCGGACACCTTCCTACGAGCAGTACTTC
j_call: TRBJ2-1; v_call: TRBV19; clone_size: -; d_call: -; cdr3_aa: CASSSGGNEQFF; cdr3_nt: TGTGCCAGTAGTAGTGGAGGCAATGAGCAGTTCTTC
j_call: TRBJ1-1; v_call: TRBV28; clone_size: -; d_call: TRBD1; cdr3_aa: CASSSLDRGDTEAFF; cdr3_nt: TGTGCCAGCAGTTCCCTCGACAGGGGTGACACTGAAGCTTTCTTT
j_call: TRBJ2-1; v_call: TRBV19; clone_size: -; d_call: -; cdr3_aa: CASSDSSYNEQFF; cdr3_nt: TGTGCCAGTAGCGATAGCTCCTACAATGAGCAGTTCTTC
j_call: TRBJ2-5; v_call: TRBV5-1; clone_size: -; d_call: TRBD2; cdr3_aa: CASRSTSGGVQETQYF; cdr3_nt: TGCGCCAGCAGGTCGACTAGCGGGGGAGTCCAAGAGACCCAGTACTTC
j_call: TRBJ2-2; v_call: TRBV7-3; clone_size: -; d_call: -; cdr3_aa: CASSLEVTNTGELFF; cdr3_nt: TGTGCCAGCAGCTTAGAGGTGACGAACACCGGGGAGCTGTTTTTT
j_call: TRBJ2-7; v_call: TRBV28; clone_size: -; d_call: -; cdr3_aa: CASSNLRLREGATYEQYF; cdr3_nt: TGTGCCAGCAGTAACCTCCGCCTCCGGGAGGGGGCGACCTACGAGCAGTACTTC
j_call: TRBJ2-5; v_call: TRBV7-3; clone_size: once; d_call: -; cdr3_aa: CASSPSRRETQYF; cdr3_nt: TGTGCCAGCAGCCCAAGTCGGAGGGAGACCCAGTACTTC